The clone carrying this T cell receptor beta chain was observed many times. Antigen specificity is unknown. CDR3 size: 14 residues. Trimming took off 3 bases at V and 0 bases at J, with 6 bases between the two ends. Each CDR3 protein gets one entry after TCRdb re-called the 5' RACE reads with MiXCR. The repertoire holds roughly 450,000 distinct CDR3 sequences, with about 20% as singletons. The data stem from a study of T-cell memory formation after mild COVID-19. Study-wide context: There were largely donor-specific TCR clusters.

Findings of the study overall: CD8+ contracting clones occupied EMRA, while CD4+ ones occupied mainly CM and EM.

The V gene is TRBV12-3 or TRBV12-4, the J gene TRBJ2-1, with unresolved D. The source is an adult woman who had mild COVID-19 (a few samples of this study predate the infection). Cell type and time point are not known. The specimen was PBMCs or a T cell subset sorted from them (not recorded which). The DNA for the CDR3 is TGTGCCAGCAGTTTGGATCACTCCTACAATGAGCAGTTCTTC. Translated, it gives CASSLDHSYNEQFF.